The 19 T cell receptor beta chains below all came from one sample that was sequenced in a study of beta chain features in type 1 diabetes (dated 2018 in TCRdb). What the research found in general, with its limitations: In all four CD4+ subsets, TCRB CDR3 length was moderately but significantly shorter in type 1 diabetes patients.

The method was the immunoSEQ multiplex PCR assay. The entire isolated RNA was reverse transcribed using the High Capacity cDNA Reverse Transcription Kit, and thus expressed TCRB transcripts were sequenced. TCRdb took this table from immuneACCESS and kept in-frame rearrangements with V and J called. Such tables lack part of the clones; where checked against another copy, unresolved V genes explain under half of the gap, and the rest is unexplained. Within this sample are hundreds of thousands of clones, with roughly an eighth of them counted one time only. The ten top clones hold roughly 0.04% of the sample. No antigen is known for these receptors. Sequencing used naive CD4+ T cells from blood. This sample's cell subset or site label indicates: true naive CD4+ T cells. Receptors originate from a man younger than 35 with type 1 diabetes.

The sample holds a few counts of this clone. The chain joins TRBV7-2 to TRBJ2-3; 13 positions agree with TRBD2. Trimming cost V 2 bases and J 5 bases; bases outside gene matches: 4. The CDR3 length is 16 residues. Germline CDR1 reads SGHTA; CDR2 reads FQGNSA. The CDR3, as DNA: TGTGCCAGCAGCTTAAGACTAGCGGGGGGAATAGATACGCAGTATTTT. Translation: CASSLRLAGGIDTQYF. Using reference TRBV7-2 and TRBJ2-3 for the parts outside the CDR3, the full variable domain is GAGVSQSPSNKVTEKGKDVELRCDPISGHTALYWYRQSLGQGLEFLIYFQGNSAPDKSGLPSDRFSAERTGGSVSTLTIQRTQQEDSAVYLCASSLRLAGGIDTQYFGPGTRLTVL.

This clone has more than one count but fewer than ten. The genes are TRBV7-3 and TRBJ2-2; TRBD1 agrees at 10 bases. Germline V gene sequence: CDR1 SGHTA, CDR2 FQGTGA. Trimming cost V 5 bases and J 12 bases; bases outside gene matches: 6. The length of the CDR3 is 13 residues. The CDR3 sequence: CASSLPGQGQLFF. As DNA, the CDR3 is TGTGCCAGCAGCCTTCCGGGACAGGGGCAGCTGTTTTTT.

The chain combines TRBV30 with TRBJ1-2; D call uncertain. CDR1 is GTSNPN and CDR2 is SVGIG in the germline V gene (reference sequence). The CDR3 runs 12 residues. The V end lost 1 base, the J end lost 4 bases, and 7 bases lay between the germline ends. CDR3 coding DNA: TGTGCCTGGAGTGCAGGATCCTATGGCTACACCTTC. This translates into CAWSAGSYGYTF.

The chain uses TRBV28 and TRBJ1-5; D is unresolved. Germline-derived CDR1 and CDR2 are MDHEN and SYDVKM. The CDR3 extends over 14 amino acids. The V and J ends lost 5 bases and 4 bases respectively, with 12 bases between them. The CDR3 spells CASSPDMINQPQHF. The CDR3 region has the DNA TGTGCCAGCAGTCCCGACATGATAAATCAGCCCCAGCATTTT.

The chain carries TRBV5-1 and TRBJ2-5; tentatively, D is TRBD1 (5 bases). The CDR3 runs 15 residues. Germline V CDR1 and CDR2: SGHRS, YFSETQ. Trimming removed 4 bases at V and 0 bases at J, with 13 bases between. CDR3 DNA: TGCGCCAGCAGCGGGGCGACGAGGTACCAAGAGACCCAGTACTTC. The encoded protein is CASSGATRYQETQYF. Filled out from reference TRBV5-1 and TRBJ2-5, the complete variable domain reads KAGVTQTPRYLIKTRGQQVTLSCSPISGHRSVSWYQQTPGQGLQFLFEYFSETQRNKGNFPGRFSGRQFSNSRSEMNVSTLELGDSALYLCASSGATRYQETQYFGPGTRLLVL.

This rearrangement joins TRBV29-1 to TRBJ2-7, with TRBD2 identical over 9 bases. Germline V lookup: CDR1 SQVTM, CDR2 ANQGSEA. With 4 bases clipped from V and 0 bases from J, the junction kept 4 bases outside the gene matches. CDR3 length equals 14 residues. The CDR3 bases are TGCAGCGTTGGGCGGGGGGGCCCCTCCTACGAGCAGTACTTC. Encoded protein: CSVGRGGPSYEQYF.

The sample holds a few counts of this clone. The chain couples TRBV18 to TRBJ1-6, with D possibly TRBD1 on 6 matching bases. V was cut by 0 bases and J by 10 bases, with 16 bases left in between. The V gene's germline CDR1 is KGHSH and CDR2 LQKENI. The length of the CDR3 is 16 residues. The CDR3 here is CASSPPPGGPGSPLHF. In nucleotides, the CDR3 is TGTGCCAGCTCACCACCGCCCGGGGGGCCAGGGTCACCCCTCCACTTT.

The V and J genes are TRBV9 and TRBJ2-1; D is unclear. The CDR3 extends over 13 amino acids. The V and J ends lost 3 bases and 10 bases respectively, with 14 bases between them. CDR1 and CDR2 from the germline V gene are SGDLS and YYNGEE. The CDR3 loop is CASSARAKGEQFF. The DNA for the CDR3 is TGTGCCAGCAGCGCGAGAGCAAAGGGAGAGCAGTTCTTC.

The genes are TRBV4-1 and TRBJ2-3; 8 bases agree with TRBD2. Germline V gives CDR1 MGHRA, CDR2 YSYEKL. V shed 1 base, J shed 3 bases, and the junction held 3 bases outside the gene matches. This CDR3 contains 15 residues. The CDR3: CASSQGSGGTDTQYF. For the CDR3, the DNA is TGCGCCAGCAGCCAAGGAAGCGGGGGAACAGATACGCAGTATTTT.

This clone turned up a few times. V gene TRBV7-8 combines with J gene TRBJ1-6; D remains unclear. V lost 2 bases, J lost 13 bases, and 12 bases lay in between. This CDR3 region has 13 residues. Germline V gene lookup returns CDR1 SGHVS and CDR2 FQNEAQ. The CDR3, as DNA: TGTGCCAGCAGCTTAAGGGCTGTCGGGCCCCTCCACTTT. It translates to CASSLRAVGPLHF.

The chain links TRBV5-1 to TRBJ2-5; a possible D gene is TRBD1 (7 bases). Trimming removed 3 bases at V and 2 bases at J, with 17 bases between. CDR1 is SGHRS and CDR2 is YFSETQ in the germline V gene. CDR3 length: 16 amino acids. The DNA of the CDR3 is TGCGCCAGCAGCTCGGGGGACAGAGCCGGTCAAGAGACCCAGTACTTC. This sequence encodes CASSSGDRAGQETQYF. The full variable domain, its missing parts supplied by reference TRBV5-1 and TRBJ2-5, is KAGVTQTPRYLIKTRGQQVTLSCSPISGHRSVSWYQQTPGQGLQFLFEYFSETQRNKGNFPGRFSGRQFSNSRSEMNVSTLELGDSALYLCASSSGDRAGQETQYFGPGTRLLVL.

This clone was seen a handful of times. This CDR3 reads CASDSGGRETQYF. Here the CDR3 DNA reads TGTGCTTCGGACTCGGGGGGGCGGGAGACCCAGTACTTC. The rearrangement links TRBV30 to TRBJ2-5; 8 positions match TRBD2. The CDR3 is made up of 13 amino acids. In germline, CDR1 is GTSNPN, CDR2 SVGIG (reference sequence).

This chain links TRBV28 with TRBJ2-1; D unclear. V was clipped by 1 base and J by 10 bases, with 8 bases between them. This CDR3 is built from 12 residues. The V gene's germline CDR1 is MDHEN and CDR2 SYDVKM. In nucleotides, the CDR3 is TGTGCCAGCAGTTTATCAGTATCCGAGCAGTTCTTC. This sequence encodes CASSLSVSEQFF. Drawing the rest from reference TRBV28 and TRBJ2-1, the complete variable domain is DVKVTQSSRYLVKRTGEKVFLECVQDMDHENMFWYRQDPGLGLRLIYFSYDVKMKEKGDIPEGYSVSREKKERFSLILESASTNQTSMYLCASSLSVSEQFFGPGTRLTVL.

This clone was seen more than once but under ten times. The gene calls are TRBV19 and TRBJ1-6, with a possible D match to TRBD1 (5 bases). This CDR3 region has 12 residues. CDR1 LNHDA and CDR2 SQIVND come from the germline V gene (reference sequence). V lost 11 bases, J lost 8 bases, and 13 bases lay in between. The CDR3 protein is CAAKGFDSPLHF. CDR3 nucleotide sequence: TGTGCCGCCAAGGGGTTTGATTCACCCCTCCACTTT.

A few counts support this clone. The V call is TRBV30, the J call TRBJ1-5; 7 bases are a match to TRBD1. The ends lost 3 bases at V and 6 bases at J; junction bases unmatched: 11. CDR1 GTSNPN and CDR2 SVGIG come from the germline V gene (reference sequence). The CDR3 loop spans 15 amino acids. DNA of the CDR3: TGTGCCTGGAGGGGGAGGGGGCTTAGTAGTCAGCCCCAGCATTTT. Its protein is CAWRGRGLSSQPQHF.

This clone was recorded a few times. The chain recombines TRBV29-1 with TRBJ1-1; 9 bases map to TRBD1. CDR1 is SQVTM and CDR2 is ANQGSEA in the germline V gene. J gave up 4 bases and V 5 bases, and 5 bases lay outside the gene matches. This CDR3 contains 13 residues. The CDR3: CSVHRGLGTEAFF. For the CDR3, the DNA is TGCAGCGTTCACAGGGGGCTGGGCACTGAAGCTTTCTTT.

The chain has TRBV29-1 and TRBJ1-3, with 7 positions matching TRBD1. Germline V gene lookup returns CDR1 SQVTM and CDR2 ANQGSEA. The CDR3 has 12 amino acids. V trimming: 6 bases; J trimming: 4 bases; junction bases outside the gene matches: 3. The CDR3, as DNA: TGCAGCGTCTACAGGGGAGGAAACACCATATATTTT. Translated, it gives CSVYRGGNTIYF.

This sequence joins TRBV19 and TRBJ2-2; 7 bases align to TRBD2. Per the germline V gene, CDR1 is LNHDA and CDR2 is SQIVND (reference sequence). V dropped 8 bases and J dropped 0; count of bases not matched to a gene: 3. The CDR3 covers 14 residues. The CDR3 sequence: CASGGLPNTGELFF. Written as DNA, the CDR3 is TGTGCCAGTGGGGGACTACCGAACACCGGGGAGCTGTTTTTT.

This clone has only a few counts. This rearrangement joins TRBV7-9 to TRBJ2-7; the match to TRBD1 covers 7 bases. CDR1 SEHNR and CDR2 FQNEAQ come from the germline V gene (reference sequence). The CDR3 consists of 14 residues. Trimming at V came to 1 base and at J to 9 bases, leaving 9 bases not matched to a gene. The DNA of the CDR3 is TGTGCCAGCAGCTTAGTCGAGGGGGCGTATCCGCAGTACTTC. Residues: CASSLVEGAYPQYF.